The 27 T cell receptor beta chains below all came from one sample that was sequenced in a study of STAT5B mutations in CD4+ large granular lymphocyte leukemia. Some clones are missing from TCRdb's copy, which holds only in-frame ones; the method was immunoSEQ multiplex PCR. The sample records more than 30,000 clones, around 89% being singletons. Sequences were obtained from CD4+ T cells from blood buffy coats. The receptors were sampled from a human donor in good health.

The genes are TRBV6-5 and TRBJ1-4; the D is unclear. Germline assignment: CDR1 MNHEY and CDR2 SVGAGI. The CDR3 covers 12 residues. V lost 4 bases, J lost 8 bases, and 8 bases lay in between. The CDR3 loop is CASSSDGEKLFF. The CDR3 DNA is TGTGCCAGCAGTTCGGACGGGGAAAAACTGTTTTTT.

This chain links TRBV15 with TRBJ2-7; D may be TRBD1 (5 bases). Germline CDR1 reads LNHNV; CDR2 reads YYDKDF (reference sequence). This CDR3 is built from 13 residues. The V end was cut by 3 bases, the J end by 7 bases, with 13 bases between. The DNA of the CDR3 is TGTGCCACCAGCAGGGACACAACGAGGGAGCAGTACTTC. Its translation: CATSRDTTREQYF.

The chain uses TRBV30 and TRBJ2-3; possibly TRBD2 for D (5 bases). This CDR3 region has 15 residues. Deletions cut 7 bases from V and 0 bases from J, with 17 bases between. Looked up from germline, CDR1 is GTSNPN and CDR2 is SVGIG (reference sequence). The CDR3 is CASRAARASTDTQYF. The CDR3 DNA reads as TGTGCCTCGCGGGCCGCTCGGGCCAGCACAGATACGCAGTATTTT.

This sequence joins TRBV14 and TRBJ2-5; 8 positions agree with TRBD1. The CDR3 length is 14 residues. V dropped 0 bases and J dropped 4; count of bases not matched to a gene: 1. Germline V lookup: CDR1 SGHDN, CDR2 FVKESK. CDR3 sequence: CASSQDRGRETQYF. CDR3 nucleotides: TGTGCCAGCAGCCAAGACAGGGGGCGAGAGACCCAGTACTTC.

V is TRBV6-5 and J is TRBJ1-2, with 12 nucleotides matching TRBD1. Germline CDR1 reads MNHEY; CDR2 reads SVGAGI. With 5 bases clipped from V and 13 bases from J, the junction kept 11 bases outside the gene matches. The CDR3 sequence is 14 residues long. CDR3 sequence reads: CASSPPAGQGACTF. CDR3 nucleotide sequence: TGTGCCAGCAGTCCCCCGGCGGGACAGGGGGCCTGCACCTTC.

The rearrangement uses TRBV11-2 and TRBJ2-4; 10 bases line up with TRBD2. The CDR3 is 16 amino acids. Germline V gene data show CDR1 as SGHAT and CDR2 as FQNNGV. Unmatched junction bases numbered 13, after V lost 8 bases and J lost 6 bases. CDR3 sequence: CASGSLKREGPNIQYF. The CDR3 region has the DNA TGTGCCAGCGGCTCACTAAAGCGGGAGGGCCCAAACATTCAGTACTTC.

The DNA for the CDR3 is TGTGCCAGCAGCTTGACTGGGAGGACAGATACGCAGTATTTT. Translating gives CASSLTGRTDTQYF. The chain combines TRBV11-3 with TRBJ2-3; D may be TRBD2 (6 bases). The CDR3 is 14 amino acids. Trimming shortened V by 3 bases and J by 3 bases, and 10 bases separated the two germline ends. Germline V lookup: CDR1 SGHNT, CDR2 YENEEA.

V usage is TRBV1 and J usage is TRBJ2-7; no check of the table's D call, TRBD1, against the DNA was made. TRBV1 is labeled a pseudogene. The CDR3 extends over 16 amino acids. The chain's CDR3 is CTSSQDLRLRGLLQYF. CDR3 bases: TGCACCAGCAGCCAAGATCTGCGCCTTAGGGGCCTCCTGCAGTACTTC.

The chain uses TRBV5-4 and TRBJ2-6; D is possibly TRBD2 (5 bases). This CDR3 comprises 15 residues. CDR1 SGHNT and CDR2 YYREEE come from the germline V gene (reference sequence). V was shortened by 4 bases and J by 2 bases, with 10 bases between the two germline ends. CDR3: CASSEGVAGANVLTF. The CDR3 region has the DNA TGTGCCAGCAGCGAGGGAGTTGCTGGGGCCAACGTCCTGACTTTC.

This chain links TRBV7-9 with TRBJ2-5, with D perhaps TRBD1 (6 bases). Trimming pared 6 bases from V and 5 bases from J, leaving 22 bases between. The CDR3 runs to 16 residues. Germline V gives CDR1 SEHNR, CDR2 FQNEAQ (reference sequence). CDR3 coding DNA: TGTGCCAGCAGTCAAAGTCGGCAGGGGTTATCGGAGACCCAGTACTTC. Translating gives CASSQSRQGLSETQYF.

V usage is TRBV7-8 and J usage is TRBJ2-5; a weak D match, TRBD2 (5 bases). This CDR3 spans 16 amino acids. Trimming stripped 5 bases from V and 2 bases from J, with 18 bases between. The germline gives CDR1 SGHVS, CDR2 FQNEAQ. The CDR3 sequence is CASSPRTAAGQETQYF. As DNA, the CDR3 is TGTGCCAGCAGCCCAAGGACTGCGGCCGGGCAAGAGACCCAGTACTTC.

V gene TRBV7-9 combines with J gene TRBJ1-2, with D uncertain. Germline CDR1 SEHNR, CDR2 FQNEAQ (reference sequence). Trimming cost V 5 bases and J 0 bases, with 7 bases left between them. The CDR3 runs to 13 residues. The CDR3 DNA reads TGTGCCAGCAGCCGCGGGACTAACTATGGCTACACCTTC. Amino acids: CASSRGTNYGYTF.

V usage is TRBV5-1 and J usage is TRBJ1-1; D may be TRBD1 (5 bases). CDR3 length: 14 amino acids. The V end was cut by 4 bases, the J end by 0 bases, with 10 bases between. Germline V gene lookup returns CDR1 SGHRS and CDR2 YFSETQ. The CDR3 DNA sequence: TGCGCCAGCAGCCCCCAGGGCATGAACACTGAAGCTTTCTTT. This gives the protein CASSPQGMNTEAFF. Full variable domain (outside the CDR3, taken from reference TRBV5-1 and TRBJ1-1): KAGVTQTPRYLIKTRGQQVTLSCSPISGHRSVSWYQQTPGQGLQFLFEYFSETQRNKGNFPGRFSGRQFSNSRSEMNVSTLELGDSALYLCASSPQGMNTEAFFGQGTRLTVV.

The CDR3 coding sequence is TGTGCCAGCAGGGGCCGGGTCAATCAGCCCCAGCATTTT. This gives the protein CASRGRVNQPQHF. The chain couples TRBV27 to TRBJ1-5; D is uncertain. There are 13 residues in the CDR3. The germline V gene encodes CDR1 MNHEY and CDR2 SMNVEV (reference sequence). Between the trimmed V and J ends, which lost 6 bases and 3 bases, there was a span of 9 bases.

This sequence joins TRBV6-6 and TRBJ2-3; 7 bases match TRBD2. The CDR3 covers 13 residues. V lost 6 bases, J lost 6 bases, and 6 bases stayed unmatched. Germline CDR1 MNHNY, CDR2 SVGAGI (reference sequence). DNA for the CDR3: TGTGCCAGCAGCCGCGGACTAGGGGATACGCAGTATTTT. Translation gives CASSRGLGDTQYF.

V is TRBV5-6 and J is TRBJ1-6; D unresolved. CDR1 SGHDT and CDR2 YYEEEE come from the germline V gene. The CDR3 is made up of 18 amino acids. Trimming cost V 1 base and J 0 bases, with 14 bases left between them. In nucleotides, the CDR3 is TGTGCCAGCAGCTTGTTCGGGCGTTCGGCCTCCTATAATTCACCCCTCCACTTT. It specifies CASSLFGRSASYNSPLHF. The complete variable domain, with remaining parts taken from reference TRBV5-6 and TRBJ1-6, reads DAGVTQSPTHLIKTRGQQVTLRCSPKSGHDTVSWYQQALGQGPQFIFQYYEEEERQRGNFPDRFSGHQFPNYSSELNVNALLLGDSALYLCASSLFGRSASYNSPLHFGNGTRLTVT.

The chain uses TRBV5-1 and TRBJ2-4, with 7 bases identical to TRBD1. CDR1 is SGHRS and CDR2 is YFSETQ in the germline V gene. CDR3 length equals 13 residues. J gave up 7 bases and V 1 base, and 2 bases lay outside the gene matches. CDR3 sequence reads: CASSLSGQNIQYF. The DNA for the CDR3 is TGCGCCAGCAGCTTGTCGGGACAGAACATTCAGTACTTC.

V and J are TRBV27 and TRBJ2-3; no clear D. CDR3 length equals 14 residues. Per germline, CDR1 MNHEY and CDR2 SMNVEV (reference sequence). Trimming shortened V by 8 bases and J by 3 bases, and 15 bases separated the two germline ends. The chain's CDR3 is CASGTFIGTDTQYF. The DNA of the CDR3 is TGTGCCAGCGGTACCTTTATAGGGACAGATACGCAGTATTTT.

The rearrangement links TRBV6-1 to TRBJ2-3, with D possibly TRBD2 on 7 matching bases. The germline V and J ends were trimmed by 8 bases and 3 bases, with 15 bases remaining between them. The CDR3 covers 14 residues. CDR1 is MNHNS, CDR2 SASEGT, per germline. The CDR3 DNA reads TGTGCCAGCGGTGGGGGGGCGTGGACAGATACGCAGTATTTT. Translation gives CASGGGAWTDTQYF.

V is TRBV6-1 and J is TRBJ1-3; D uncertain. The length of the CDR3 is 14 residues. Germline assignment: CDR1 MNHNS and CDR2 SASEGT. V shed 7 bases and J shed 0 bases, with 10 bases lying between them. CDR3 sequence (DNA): TGTGCCAGCACCGACGGGAGCTCTGGAAACACCATATATTTT. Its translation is CASTDGSSGNTIYF.

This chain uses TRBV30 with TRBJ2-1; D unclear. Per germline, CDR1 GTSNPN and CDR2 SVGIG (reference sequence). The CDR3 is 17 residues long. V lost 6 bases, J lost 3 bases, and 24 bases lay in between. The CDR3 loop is CACFSSRPRVNYNEQFF. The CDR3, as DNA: TGTGCCTGTTTTTCCTCTCGCCCAAGGGTAAACTACAATGAGCAGTTCTTC.

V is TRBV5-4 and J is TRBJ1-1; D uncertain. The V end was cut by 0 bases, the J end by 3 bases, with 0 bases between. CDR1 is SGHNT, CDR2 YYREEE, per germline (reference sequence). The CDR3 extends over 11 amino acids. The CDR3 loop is CASSLDTEAFF. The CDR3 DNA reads TGTGCCAGCAGCTTGGACACTGAAGCTTTCTTT. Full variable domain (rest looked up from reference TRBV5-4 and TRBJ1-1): ETGVTQSPTHLIKTRGQQVTLRCSSQSGHNTVSWYQQALGQGPQFIFQYYREEENGRGNFPPRFSGLQFPNYSSELNVNALELDDSALYLCASSLDTEAFFGQGTRLTVV.

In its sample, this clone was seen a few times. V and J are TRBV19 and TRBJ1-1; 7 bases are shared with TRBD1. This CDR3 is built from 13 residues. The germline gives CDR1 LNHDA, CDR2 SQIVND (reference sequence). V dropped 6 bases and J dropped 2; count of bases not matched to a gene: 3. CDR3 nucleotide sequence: TGTGCCAGTAGAGACAGGGTAAACACTGAAGCTTTCTTT. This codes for CASRDRVNTEAFF.

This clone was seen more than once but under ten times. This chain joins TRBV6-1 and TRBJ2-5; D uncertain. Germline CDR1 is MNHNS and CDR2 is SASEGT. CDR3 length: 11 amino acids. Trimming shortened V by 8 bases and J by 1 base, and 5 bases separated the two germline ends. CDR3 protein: CASQLQETQYF. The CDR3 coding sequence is TGTGCCAGCCAGCTCCAAGAGACCCAGTACTTC.

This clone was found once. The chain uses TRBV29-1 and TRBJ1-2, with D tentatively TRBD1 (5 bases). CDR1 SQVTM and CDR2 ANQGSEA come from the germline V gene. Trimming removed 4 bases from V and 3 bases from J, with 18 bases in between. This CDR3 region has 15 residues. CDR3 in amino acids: CSVVVGALPYYGYTF. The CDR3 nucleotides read TGCAGCGTTGTGGTTGGGGCCTTGCCTTACTATGGCTACACCTTC.

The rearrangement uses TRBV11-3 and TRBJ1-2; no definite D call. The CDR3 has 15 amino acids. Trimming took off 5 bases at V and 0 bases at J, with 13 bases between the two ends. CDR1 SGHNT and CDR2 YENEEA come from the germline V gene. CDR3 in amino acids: CASSLSQATNYGYTF. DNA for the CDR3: TGTGCCAGCAGCCTTAGCCAGGCCACTAACTATGGCTACACCTTC.

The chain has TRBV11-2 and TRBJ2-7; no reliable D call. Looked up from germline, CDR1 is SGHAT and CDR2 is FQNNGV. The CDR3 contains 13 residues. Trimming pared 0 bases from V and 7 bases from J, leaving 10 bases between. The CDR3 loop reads CASSLDRNSEQYF. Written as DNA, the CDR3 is TGTGCCAGCAGCTTAGATCGCAACTCTGAGCAGTACTTC.